The rows below give T cell receptor beta chains drawn from one sample of a study of shared clonotypes between healthy human individuals. The method was immunoSEQ multiplex PCR; TCRdb's version includes in-frame clones alone and lacks a portion of them. The data show about 470,000 clones, with about 76% seen just once and roughly 13% held by the top ten. Sequencing input: PBMCs. The receptors come from a woman in her forties in good health. Some clones in this sample may be carry-over from other donors' samples. CDR3s include the opening cysteine and the closing phenylalanine or tryptophan. Each record gives: J gene, V gene, D gene, CDR3 protein. A D gene is named only where the DNA matches it firmly.

TRBJ2-1 TRBV5-5 TRBD1 CASSLTGTARGYEQFF
TRBJ2-7 TRBV2 NA CASSQARSGDEQYF
TRBJ1-2 TRBV19 TRBD1 CASSISPDRDGYTF
TRBJ1-5 TRBV7-8 NA CASSLGSGKVNQPQHF
TRBJ2-5 TRBV5-1 TRBD2 CASSPRTSGGLGTQYF
TRBJ2-2 TRBV5-8 NA CASSLGVTGTGELFF
TRBJ2-7 TRBV18 TRBD2 CASSPAKILASYEQYF
TRBJ2-5 TRBV5-1 TRBD1 CASSRDREETQYF
TRBJ2-3 TRBV15 NA CATQWRGTDTQYF
TRBJ2-5 TRBV10-2 TRBD1 CASSALPPQGEETQYF
TRBJ2-7 TRBV5-1 NA CASSLVDGGYEQYF
TRBJ1-2 TRBV28 NA CASSLSARSYGYTF
TRBJ1-4 TRBV5-4 TRBD1 CASTRTGGDEKLFF
TRBJ2-7 TRBV27 NA CASSLSGTGLYEQYF
TRBJ1-1 TRBV19 TRBD1 CASSITGTVNTEAFF
TRBJ2-7 TRBV4-2 NA CASSPQVSSPYEQYF
TRBJ2-1 TRBV6-1 NA CASSEVASEYNEQFF
TRBJ1-4 TRBV7-9 NA CASSPPTEDFEKLFF
TRBJ2-7 TRBV9 TRBD2 CASSPNIAGGNYEQYF
TRBJ2-1 TRBV7-3 NA CASSAAVVGEQFF
TRBJ1-5 TRBV5-6 TRBD1 CASSRDRGQPQHF
TRBJ2-1 TRBV7-2 TRBD1 CASSQDRGLYNEQFF
TRBJ1-1 TRBV7-9 NA CATLGTEAFF
TRBJ1-1 TRBV5-1 TRBD1 CASSRDRDEAFF
TRBJ2-6 TRBV4-1 NA CASSQDLAGANVLTF
TRBJ2-7 TRBV29-1 NA CSVVGVSPRSYEQYF
TRBJ2-5 TRBV5-6 NA CASSDTRYTYQETQYF
TRBJ2-1 TRBV6-1 NA CASSEWWSSYNEQFF
TRBJ2-7 TRBV7-6 TRBD2 CASSREPAGFSYEQYF
TRBJ1-1 TRBV19 NA CASSIRGNTEAFF
TRBJ2-7 TRBV19 NA CASSGRDRTYEQYF
TRBJ2-7 TRBV13 TRBD2 CASSIRTSGSEQYF
TRBJ2-1 TRBV11-2 NA CASSLGRNNEQFF
TRBJ2-3 TRBV7-3 NA CASSPTSWADTQYF
TRBJ1-1 TRBV6-5 NA CASSYSGAEKTEAFF
TRBJ2-1 TRBV19 NA CASGGPYNEQFF
TRBJ1-2 TRBV7-2 NA CASSQGEDIGYTF
TRBJ2-5 TRBV4-1 NA CASSQVAGVLQETQYF
TRBJ1-1 TRBV5-1 NA CASSIVGTANTEAFF
TRBJ2-1 TRBV28 TRBD2 CASSPPTPTSGLFGEQFF
TRBJ2-1 TRBV19 NA CASSQGGSYNEQFF
TRBJ2-7 TRBV2 TRBD1 CASRDSGTAYYEQYF
TRBJ2-7 TRBV19 NA CASSRGPGVQQQYF
TRBJ1-1 TRBV9 NA CASSVGLRGSETEAFF
TRBJ2-7 TRBV28 NA CASTTLQGEQYF
NA TRBV20-1 NA CSAKDLYEQYF
TRBJ2-7 TRBV10-3 NA CAISESLANSYEQYF
TRBJ1-4 TRBV28 NA CASSRGQVGEKLFF
TRBJ2-1 TRBV19 NA CASRSEISYNEQFF
TRBJ1-2 TRBV18 NA CASSSRPSSNYGYTF
TRBJ2-7 TRBV30 NA CAWRATGTYEQYF
TRBJ2-5 TRBV20-1 NA CSAHYQETQYF
TRBJ1-5 TRBV30 NA CAWSLATGTFNQPQHF
TRBJ2-5 TRBV29-1 TRBD1 CSVGPHDRVGETQYF
TRBJ2-1 TRBV9 NA CASSVEGGGANEQFF
TRBJ2-5 TRBV30 NA CAWSVRSQETQYF
TRBJ2-7 TRBV5-1 TRBD2 CASTPNSGMIGYEQYF